This T cell receptor (beta chain) was identified in a study of PD-L1 blockade in urothelial cancer. The data were produced by immunoSEQ multiplex PCR, yet TCRdb's version contains in-frame clones alone and is incomplete. The sample yields about 57,000 clones, roughly four fifths seen once. V lost 5 bases, J lost 6 bases, and 7 bases stayed unmatched. Germline V gene data show CDR1 as MGHDK and CDR2 as SYGVNS. The CDR3 totals 14 residues. Stated time point: pretreatment peripheral blood. This chain connects TRBV25-1 to TRBJ2-1; TRBD1 matches at 7 bases. Sequencing was performed on PBMCs, taken around atezolizumab (anti-PD-L1) treatment. The sequence was obtained from a man between 70 and 80 years old with urothelial cancer. Here the CDR3 reads CASSSRTGFNEQFF. As DNA, the CDR3 is TGTGCCAGCAGTTCCAGGACAGGTTTCAATGAGCAGTTCTTC.